This TCR beta chain appears in the sequencing data of a study of cytomegalovirus exposure and HLA in healthy donors. The CDR3 totals 12 residues. CDR1 is SQVTM, CDR2 ANQGSEA, per germline. V lost 6 bases, J lost 7 bases, and 13 bases lay in between. A remark on this clone: Antigen specificity is unknown.

Study-level points and caveats: Presence/absence analyses assumed roughly uniform sequencing depth across donors, which may not hold. The majority of TCR sequences were rare, yet some public TCRs appeared in many donors. Evidence from a later analysis indicated that most CMV-associated TCR beta chains looked HLA-restricted.

60 Vbeta and 13 Jbeta primers were used in PCR. Profiling relied on immunoSEQ multiplex PCR, and the TCRdb table lists in-frame clones only, not all of them. The sample has some 140,000 clones, over 70% seen once. The gene calls are TRBV29-1 and TRBJ2-1; possible D gene TRBD2, 5 bases. Sample: PBMCs. The sequence was collected from a man between 18 and 35 years old in good health and CMV-seronegative. The CDR3 sequence is CSVLPGYNEQFF. CDR3 DNA sequence: TGCAGCGTATTGCCGGGGTATAATGAGCAGTTCTTC.